Detailed here is one TCR beta chain. Its antigen remains unidentified. Libraries were made from TCR beta cDNA, and they carried unique molecular identifiers. Each CDR3 protein is one row after TCRdb ran MiXCR on the PCR reads. The data show more than 500,000 distinct CDR3 sequences, approximately 31% seen once. With V trimmed by 0 bases and J by 0 bases, 9 bases remained unmatched. The germline CDR1 and CDR2 sequences are SGHRS and YFSETQ. The CDR3 loop spans 20 amino acids. This record comes from a study of post-analysis software for immune sequencing data. Study-level background: Courses of disease covered relapsing-remitting, secondary progressive and progressive-relapsing multiple sclerosis.

General observations from the study: Included in a set of five TRBV segments more frequent in patients than controls were TRBV5-6, TRBV5-1 and TRBV20-1.

This chain connects TRBV5-1 to TRBJ2-6; the match to TRBD1 covers 10 bases. The TCR originated in a girl aged 2-17 years with multiple sclerosis. Material: blood. The CDR3 DNA reads TGCGCCAGCAGCTTGGCCCGGGGACAGGGGAAGACCTCTGGGGCCAACGTCCTGACTTTC. Its translation: CASSLARGQGKTSGANVLTF.